The 14 T cell receptor beta chains presented below share a single source sample, sequenced in a study of blood T cell repertoires in COVID-19. TCRdb's copy holds only in-frame clones and misses some; the assay was immunoSEQ multiplex PCR. The sample lists about 410,000 clones; 70% to 90% were seen once. Sequenced material: peripheral blood. Receptors were obtained from a woman aged 40 to 49 with COVID-19, enrolled during active disease.

Concerning this clone: Other DNA sequences of this sample code for an identical CDR3. This chain joins TRBV12-3 or TRBV12-4 and TRBJ1-1, with unresolved D. This CDR3 comprises 13 residues. Trimming left V 6 bases short and J 2 bases short, with 10 bases between. The CDR3 here is CASSLAENTEAFF. The DNA for the CDR3 is TGTGCCAGCAGCCTCGCAGAAAACACTGAAGCTTTCTTT.

This clone was observed a single time. The chain employs TRBV6-1 and TRBJ1-4, with 11 nucleotides matching TRBD1. The V gene's germline CDR1 is MNHNS and CDR2 SASEGT. The CDR3 runs to 16 residues. Germline trimming cut 4 bases from V and 8 bases from J; bases unmatched to any gene: 9. This CDR3 reads CASSGGTGGLGEKLFF. DNA for the CDR3: TGTGCCAGCAGTGGCGGGACAGGGGGACTGGGGGAAAAACTGTTTTTT.

The chain carries TRBV7-8 and TRBJ2-1, with TRBD2 identical over 10 bases. The germline V gene encodes CDR1 SGHVS and CDR2 FQNEAQ. V dropped 6 bases and J dropped 4; count of bases not matched to a gene: 3. The CDR3 has 14 amino acids. The chain's CDR3 is CASRSSGGYNEQFF. The DNA for the CDR3 is TGTGCCAGCAGGTCTAGCGGGGGTTACAATGAGCAGTTCTTC.

The genes are TRBV6-5 and TRBJ1-1, with D unresolved. This CDR3 is built from 14 residues. Germline assignment: CDR1 MNHEY and CDR2 SVGAGI. The V end lost 7 bases, the J end lost 0 bases, and 12 bases lay between the germline ends. The CDR3 reads CASTDIGVNTEAFF. In DNA form, the CDR3 reads TGTGCCAGCACCGACATCGGGGTGAACACTGAAGCTTTCTTT.

The rearrangement joins TRBV5-1 to TRBJ1-3; D unresolved. V lost 1 base to trimming and J lost 0 bases, with 8 bases between them. Germline-derived CDR1 and CDR2 are SGHRS and YFSETQ. The CDR3 sequence is 15 residues long. The CDR3 region is CASSLSADSGNTIYF. The CDR3 bases are TGCGCCAGCAGCTTGAGCGCAGACTCTGGAAACACCATATATTTT. Full variable domain (remainder filled in from reference TRBV5-1 and TRBJ1-3): KAGVTQTPRYLIKTRGQQVTLSCSPISGHRSVSWYQQTPGQGLQFLFEYFSETQRNKGNFPGRFSGRQFSNSRSEMNVSTLELGDSALYLCASSLSADSGNTIYFGEGSWLTVV.

This chain uses TRBV6-1 with TRBJ1-2; a possible D gene is TRBD1 (5 bases). The CDR3 contains 13 residues. Trimming shortened V by 0 bases and J by 8 bases, and 10 bases separated the two germline ends. CDR1 and CDR2 (germline): MNHNS, SASEGT. The CDR3 nucleotides are TGTGCCAGCAGTGAAGCCGGGGGAGGGGGCTACACCTTC. Translating it yields CASSEAGGGGYTF.

The V and J genes are TRBV7-6 and TRBJ1-1, with TRBD1 as a possible D gene (6 bases). V lost 5 bases and J lost 0, with 16 bases in between. From germline, CDR1 is SGHVS and CDR2 FNYEAQ. The CDR3 sequence is 16 residues long. Written as DNA, the CDR3 is TGTGCCAGCAGCCGGGACATCCCCGACTTGAACACTGAAGCTTTCTTT. It encodes CASSRDIPDLNTEAFF.

Written as DNA, the CDR3 is TGTGCCAGCAGTTACGCGGGCACTGAAGCTTTCTTT. This codes for CASSYAGTEAFF. The chain is built from TRBV6-2 or TRBV6-3 and TRBJ1-1, with no clear D. V lost 2 bases and J lost 4, with 5 bases in between. This CDR3 has 12 residues. The germline CDR1 and CDR2 sequences are MNHEY and SVGEGT.

The chain links TRBV11-2 to TRBJ1-2; D remains unclear. The V end was cut by 4 bases, the J end by 3 bases, with 9 bases between. The CDR3 runs 13 residues. Germline assignment: CDR1 SGHAT and CDR2 FQNNGV. CDR3 amino acids: CASSYNGYYGYTF. The CDR3 DNA reads TGTGCCAGCAGCTATAACGGGTACTATGGCTACACCTTC.

The CDR3 DNA sequence: TGTGCCAGTAGAACCGACAGGGTCGGGAGGAACACTGAAGCTTTCTTT. Its protein is CASRTDRVGRNTEAFF. V is TRBV19 and J is TRBJ1-1, with 7 bases that match TRBD1. CDR3 length: 16 residues. Trimming cost V 6 bases and J 1 base; bases outside gene matches: 11. From germline, CDR1 is LNHDA and CDR2 SQIVND (reference sequence).

The rearrangement links TRBV7-2 to TRBJ1-2, with unresolved D. The CDR3 has 13 amino acids. Germline V gene sequence: CDR1 SGHTA, CDR2 FQGNSA. The ends were cut back, 1 base at V and 8 bases at J, with 11 bases in the middle. CDR3 protein: CASSLDRVEGYTF. The CDR3 DNA sequence: TGTGCCAGCAGCTTAGACCGGGTCGAAGGCTACACCTTC.

The rearrangement links TRBV5-4 to TRBJ2-1; possible D gene TRBD2, 7 bases. V dropped 4 bases and J dropped 15 bases, with 17 bases sitting between them. Germline lookup yields CDR1 SGHNT and CDR2 YYREEE (reference sequence). The CDR3 loop spans 12 amino acids. CDR3 residues: CASSDGGGRRFF. In DNA form, the CDR3 reads TGTGCCAGCAGCGACGGCGGGGGCCGACGGTTCTTC.

CDR3 bases: TGTGCCAGCAGTTTCCCACAGGGTCGAGGACTAGCGGGAGGGCAGGGCCATGAGCAGTTCTTC. Encoded protein: CASSFPQGRGLAGGQGHEQFF. This chain connects TRBV6-2 or TRBV6-3 to TRBJ2-1, with TRBD2 identical over 15 bases. CDR3 length equals 21 residues. V gave up 4 bases and J gave up 8 bases; unmatched junction bases: 21. CDR1 is MNHEY and CDR2 is SVGEGT in the germline V gene.

V usage is TRBV19 and J usage is TRBJ2-5; D might be TRBD1 (5 bases). The CDR3 extends over 13 amino acids. Trimming removed 4 bases from V and 5 bases from J, with 11 bases in between. The germline V gene encodes CDR1 LNHDA and CDR2 SQIVND (reference sequence). The CDR3 region has the DNA TGTGCCAGTAGTAGGGGCCTAGGGGAGACCCAGTACTTC. Translated: CASSRGLGETQYF.